Listed below are T cell receptor beta chains from one sample, sequenced in a study of blood T cell repertoires in COVID-19. Some clones are missing from TCRdb's copy, which holds only in-frame ones; the method was immunoSEQ multiplex PCR. Seen here are some 65,000 clones, roughly 91% observed once, and the top ten hold approximately 0.49%. Sequencing was done on a sample of peripheral blood. The receptors were sampled from a man in his fifties or sixties with COVID-19, enrolled during active disease. CDR3s include the opening cysteine and the closing phenylalanine or tryptophan. The D gene is left open where the match is weak.

TRBV19	NA	TRBJ2-1	CASSRGGDPRGNEQFF	TGTGCCAGTAGTCGCGGCGGGGACCCGAGGGGCAATGAGCAGTTCTTC
TRBV14	TRBD1	TRBJ1-2	CASSLNAGTGGYTF	TGTGCCAGCAGCCTTAACGCCGGGACAGGGGGCTACACCTTC
TRBV11-2	NA	TRBJ2-7	CASSLVGQGYEQYF	TGTGCCAGCAGCTTAGTAGGGCAGGGCTACGAGCAGTACTTC
TRBV18	TRBD1	TRBJ1-1	CASSPPSGGFRTEAFF	TGTGCCAGCTCACCACCTTCAGGGGGTTTTCGCACTGAAGCTTTCTTT
TRBV5-4	TRBD2	TRBJ2-1	CASSSQHRETSGRARNEQFF	TGTGCCAGCAGCTCTCAACACAGGGAGACTAGCGGGAGGGCCCGGAATGAGCAGTTCTTC
TRBV4-1	TRBD2	TRBJ2-2	CASSPWTRNTGELFF	TGCGCCAGCAGCCCCTGGACTAGGAACACCGGGGAGCTGTTTTTT
TRBV5-1	TRBD2	TRBJ2-1	CASSLLAGGDEQFF	TGCGCCAGCAGCTTGCTAGCGGGAGGAGATGAGCAGTTCTTC
TRBV7-9	NA	TRBJ2-3	CASSFLGRGDTQYF	TGTGCCAGCAGCTTTTTAGGAAGGGGAGATACGCAGTATTTT
TRBV5-1	TRBD2	TRBJ2-1	CASSLGVRLAGFNEQFF	TGCGCCAGCAGCTTGGGCGTACGACTAGCGGGCTTCAATGAGCAGTTCTTC
TRBV5-8	NA	TRBJ1-2	CASSLVASRDFGGYTF	TGTGCCAGCAGCTTGGTGGCAAGTCGGGACTTTGGTGGCTACACCTTC
TRBV7-8	NA	TRBJ1-6	CASRYPGSNSPLHF	TGTGCCAGCAGATATCCAGGGTCAAATTCACCCCTCCACTTT
TRBV2	TRBD1	TRBJ2-5	CASGGTGGAETQYF	TGTGCCAGCGGGGGGACAGGGGGCGCCGAGACCCAGTACTTC
TRBV4-2	TRBD2	TRBJ2-1	CASSHPEAGGSNEQFF	TGTGCCAGCAGCCATCCAGAAGCGGGAGGAAGCAATGAGCAGTTCTTC
TRBV6-6	NA	TRBJ1-3	CASSSGSGNTIYF	TGTGCCAGCAGTTCAGGGTCTGGAAACACCATATATTTT
TRBV9	NA	TRBJ1-1	CASSVDPAGWDTEAFF	TGTGCCAGCAGCGTAGATCCGGCGGGTTGGGACACTGAAGCTTTCTTT